A single sample is the source of the 18 T cell receptor beta chains below, sequenced in a study of blood T cells in healthy people across ages. Primed by a sample-barcoded 5' primer and a J-beta primer mix, a second PCR proceeded for about 6 to 11 cycles. TCRdb re-called the 5' RACE reads through MiXCR, storing one row per CDR3 protein. This sample carries around 1,700,000 distinct CDR3 sequences, 28% of them seen once, and the ten largest clones take 7.7%. The sequenced sample consisted of blood. Receptors originate from a woman under 40 in good health.

A remark on this clonotype: Relative to the germline gene, one junction end is altered; a read error may explain this. The chain carries TRBV6-2 or TRBV6-3 and TRBJ2-3, with D perhaps TRBD1 or TRBD2 (5 bases each). The germline gives CDR1 MNHEY, CDR2 SVGEGT. The CDR3 runs 16 residues. Written as DNA, the CDR3 is TGTGCCAGCAGTTACCCCCCCGGGGCTAGCAGAGATACGCAGTATTTT. It is translated as CASSYPPGASRDTQYF.

The chain has TRBV20-1 and TRBJ2-7; 7 nucleotides agree with TRBD2. V gave up 5 bases and J gave up 5 bases; unmatched junction bases: 9. Germline V gene sequence: CDR1 DFQATT, CDR2 SNEGSKA (reference sequence). The CDR3 has 13 residues. The CDR3 nucleotides are TGCAGTGCTGGCCCGGGGGGAAGGAACGAGCAGTACTTC. Protein product: CSAGPGGRNEQYF.

J is TRBJ2-3 and V is TRBV7-9; perhaps TRBD1 as D (5 bases). V was pared by 2 bases and J by 4 bases, with 13 bases between. This CDR3 has 15 residues. CDR1 SEHNR and CDR2 FQNEAQ come from the germline V gene (reference sequence). This CDR3 is CASSLSIGVPDTQYF. CDR3 nucleotides: TGTGCCAGCAGCTTATCTATAGGGGTACCAGATACGCAGTATTTT.

The chain joins TRBV12-3 or TRBV12-4 to TRBJ1-5; D ambiguous. V was shortened by 5 bases and J by 5 bases, with 7 bases between the two germline ends. The CDR3 has 12 residues. For the CDR3, the DNA is TGTGCCAGCAGTGACACCTATCAGCCCCAGCATTTT. This sequence encodes CASSDTYQPQHF.

The V call is TRBV24-1, the J call TRBJ2-3, with D maybe TRBD2 (6 bases). Germline V gene sequence: CDR1 KGHDR, CDR2 SFDVKD. The CDR3 runs 14 residues. Trimming cost V 6 bases and J 0 bases, with 9 bases left between them. CDR3 in DNA: TGTGCCACCAGTTTCCGGGGGAGCACAGATACGCAGTATTTT. Its translation: CATSFRGSTDTQYF.

The chain combines TRBV30 with TRBJ2-7, with D possibly being TRBD1 or TRBD2 (5 bases each). The CDR3 is made up of 11 amino acids. Germline V lookup: CDR1 GTSNPN, CDR2 SVGIG (reference sequence). CDR3 region: CAGTENYEQYF. The CDR3 nucleotides are TGTGCGGGGACGGAGAACTACGAGCAGTACTTC.

J is TRBJ2-2 and V is TRBV12-3 or TRBV12-4, with D perhaps matching TRBD2 (5 bases). The V gene lost 5 bases and the J gene lost 6 bases, with 13 bases spanning the gap. This CDR3 region has 14 residues. CDR3 DNA sequence: TGTGCCAGCAGTGTCTCCCGGGGAGCCGGGGAGCTGTTTTTT. Translating it yields CASSVSRGAGELFF.

This clonotype has only a few counts. V and J are TRBV7-2 and TRBJ2-2; D gene unclear. Germline CDR1 SGHTA, CDR2 FQGNSA. V shed 1 base and J shed 1 base, with 4 bases lying between them. This CDR3 region has 14 residues. CDR3 loop: CASSLVRNTGELFF. Here the CDR3 DNA reads TGTGCCAGCAGCTTAGTCAGGAACACCGGGGAGCTGTTTTTT.

There are many counts of this clonotype. This chain uses TRBV12-3 or TRBV12-4 with TRBJ2-4; a weak D match, TRBD2 (6 bases). The CDR3 loop spans 13 amino acids. V was cut by 1 base and J by 15 bases, with 16 bases left in between. The CDR3 region is CASSLGRTKGWYF. CDR3 DNA: TGTGCCAGCAGTTTAGGGAGGACTAAGGGTTGGTACTTC.

This chain links TRBV12-3 or TRBV12-4 with TRBJ1-5; D gene uncertain. Deletions cut 3 bases from V and 3 bases from J, with 15 bases between. This CDR3 has 16 residues. The CDR3 reads CASSFYIERVNQPQHF. The CDR3 DNA follows: TGTGCCAGCAGTTTTTATATCGAAAGGGTCAATCAGCCCCAGCATTTT.

The genes are TRBV10-3 and TRBJ1-6; D may be TRBD1 (5 bases). This CDR3 contains 14 residues. Germline CDR1 reads ENHRY; CDR2 reads SYGVKD. Deletions cut 2 bases from V and 11 bases from J, with 13 bases between. The CDR3 DNA reads as TGTGCCATCAGTGAGGGGGGGTCTGGGCCACCCCTCCACTTT. It specifies CAISEGGSGPPLHF.

This sequence joins TRBV2 and TRBJ2-4; D is uncertain. The CDR3 loop spans 15 amino acids. CDR1 is SNHLY and CDR2 is FYNNEI in the germline V gene. Trimming took 4 bases from V and 0 from J, leaving 10 bases between them. CDR3 bases: TGTGCCAGCAGTGGTTTGGACCTAGCCAAAAACATTCAGTACTTC. It encodes CASSGLDLAKNIQYF.

The chain is built from TRBV6-1 and TRBJ1-2; 10 nucleotides agree with TRBD1. Germline CDR1 MNHNS, CDR2 SASEGT. CDR3 length equals 15 residues. V lost 5 bases, J lost 3 bases, and 6 bases stayed unmatched. The CDR3 DNA reads TGTGCCAGCAGTCTAATGACAGGGGGCTACTATGGCTACACCTTC. Translation: CASSLMTGGYYGYTF.

This clonotype was counted only a few times. Germline is not matched at one junction end, which may reflect a read error. The rearrangement links TRBV29-1 to TRBJ2-5; no definite D call. Germline V gene lookup returns CDR1 SQVTM and CDR2 ANQGSEA. This CDR3 spans 16 amino acids. CDR3 sequence reads: CGVVGGYRNPLGTQYF. The CDR3 DNA reads as TGCGGCGTCGTGGGCGGCTACCGTAACCCCTTGGGGACCCAGTACTTC.

This clonotype was counted at least ten times. The rearrangement links TRBV7-9 to TRBJ2-1, with D hard to call. The ends were cut back, 1 base at V and 5 bases at J, with 9 bases in the middle. This CDR3 has 14 residues. From germline, CDR1 is SEHNR and CDR2 FQNEAQ (reference sequence). The CDR3 sequence: CASSLEPSHNEQFF. The DNA of the CDR3 is TGTGCCAGCAGCTTAGAACCGAGCCACAATGAGCAGTTCTTC.

The rearrangement uses TRBV10-2 and TRBJ1-5; tentative D call: TRBD1 (5 bases). The V end lost 2 bases, the J end lost 7 bases, and 18 bases lay between the germline ends. In germline, CDR1 is WSHSY, CDR2 SAAADI. The CDR3 length is 16 residues. The CDR3 is CASSERVIVRGQPQHF. CDR3 nucleotide sequence: TGCGCCAGCAGTGAGCGGGTTATCGTGAGGGGCCAGCCCCAGCATTTT.

This clonotype appeared many times. The J gene is TRBJ2-3, the V gene TRBV29-1; D gene ambiguous. The ends were cut back, 6 bases at V and 1 base at J, with 8 bases in the middle. The CDR3 contains 12 residues. CDR1 is SQVTM, CDR2 ANQGSEA, per germline. As DNA, the CDR3 is TGCAGCGTGGGTACCGGCACAGATACGCAGTATTTT. This translates into CSVGTGTDTQYF.

This clonotype was counted only a few times. The gene calls are TRBV11-2 and TRBJ2-7; D possibly corresponds to TRBD2 (6 bases). V shed 5 bases and J shed 7 bases, with 18 bases lying between them. Germline V gene sequence: CDR1 SGHAT, CDR2 FQNNGV. The CDR3 has 14 residues. CDR3: CASSRVRTSNEQYF. Here the CDR3 DNA reads TGTGCCAGCAGCCGAGTGAGAACTAGCAATGAGCAGTACTTC.